This paragraph covers one T cell receptor (beta chain) sequence. This sample was included in a study of control samples from healthy donors and cancer patients. Germline CDR1 reads SGDLS; CDR2 reads YYNGEE. The V and J ends lost 0 bases and 0 bases respectively, with 7 bases between them. The CDR3 sequence is 15 residues long. The repertoire was sequenced with immunoSEQ multiplex PCR; TCRdb's copy has only in-frame clones and lacks some. The top ten hold roughly 14% of the sample, which has 130,000 or so clones, around 94% seen once. The sequenced sample was blood. The clonotype originates from a man aged 35 to 55 in good health. The gene calls are TRBV9 and TRBJ2-1; no firm D call. CDR3 sequence: CASSVEDDSYNEQFF. The CDR3 nucleotides are TGTGCCAGCAGCGTAGAGGATGACTCCTACAATGAGCAGTTCTTC.